This T cell receptor (beta chain) was identified during a study of blood T cell repertoires in COVID-19 (dated by TCRdb to 2019 to 2021). The study in broad terms: Collaborator samples came from the United States, Italy and Spain and covered acute and convalescent phases of COVID-19. The material from the prospective study consisted of cDNA or gDNA derived from T cells, B-cell-depleted T cells, or PBMCs. Deeply sampled blood TCRbeta repertoires from subjects exposed to, actively infected with, or recovered from COVID-19 were included in the dataset. The repertoires were released in a freely available public database intended as a resource for research on the immune response to SARS-CoV-2. The samples were drawn from two sources: the first 160 participants of the ongoing ImmuneRACE study, and 1,000 to 1,500 subjects contributed by 6 global collaborators. The sample metadata nearly always contained a de-identified subject ID, COVID-19 status, age in years and sex. Where HLA class I and class II types were available, the types were taken from metadata supplied by the sample provider, not from assay-based typing.

Paper-wide results and their limitations: How much clinical and demographic metadata was included differed by source and by participant, and the metadata was provided uncurated.

TCRbeta CDR3 regions were amplified from genomic DNA by means of the immunoSEQ Assay, a bias-controlled multiplex PCR. The authors' analysis ran thus. The number of nucleated cells in each sample was estimated from the amplification of reference gene primers within the assay. Sequence reads were collapsed and filtered to measure the absolute abundance of every unique TCRbeta CDR3 rearrangement. For each sample, productive Simpson clonality was calculated as the square root of Simpson's diversity index across productive rearrangements. TCRdb limited this immuneACCESS table to in-frame rearrangements with V and J called. A share of clones is missing; checked studies link under half to unresolved V genes, and the rest is unexplained. The DNA was the basis for D and trimming; V, J and clone size are from that table. Here the sample has around 160,000 clones; around 91% occur a single time. The top ten hold 13% of the sample.

At one collaborating source in Seattle, patients were enrolled during active infection and were followed longitudinally through the course of disease. Each collaborating institution followed its own protocols to collect whole blood in K2EDTA tubes. For TCRbeta analysis, collaborators shipped samples as frozen whole blood, isolated PBMCs, or DNA extracted from either of those sample types. In the case of this clone: What this receptor recognizes is not known. Per-base quality was not reported, and no clone a single base away is much larger than it.

Inclusive of the bounding cysteine and phenylalanine, the CDR3 is 13 residues long. The CDR3 DNA has 39 bases and is translated from base 1. In the germline V gene, CDR1 corresponds to SGDLS and CDR2 to YYNGEE. Germline trimming amounts to 3 bases on V and 6 bases on J, with 4 as the count of junction bases outside the gene matches. What was sequenced was peripheral blood. This receptor was identified in a man between 18 and 35 years old with COVID-19, enrolled during active disease. In this chain, TRBV9 is recombined with TRBJ2-7, with TRBD2 matching 9 junction bases. The DNA sequence reads TGTGCCAGCAGCGGTAGCGGGAGTGGCGAGCAGTACTTC. Translated, this is CASSGSGSGEQYF. The CDR3, completed at both ends by the reference TRBV9 and TRBJ2-7 genes, gives the full variable domain DSGVTQTPKHLITATGQRVTLRCSPRSGDLSVYWYQQSLDQGLQFLIQYYNGEERAKGNILERFSAQQFPDLHSELNLSSLELGDSALYFCASSGSGSGEQYFGPGTRLTVT.